The source of this TCR beta chain is a study of OX40 agonist ivuxolimab in advanced cancers. Clones were read by immunoSEQ multiplex PCR, and TCRdb kept only the in-frame ones, dropping some. The sample contains some 35,000 clones, over 75% of which appear only once. This TCR derives from an adult with an advanced solid tumor such as melanoma, head and neck, liver or kidney cancer. Here the sequenced sample was CD4+ or CD8+ T cells sorted from blood, taken in a trial of the OX40 agonist ivuxolimab.

The CDR3 loop reads CASSLGQINEKLFF. CDR3 DNA sequence: TGTGCCAGCAGCTTAGGGCAGATTAATGAAAAACTGTTTTTT. J is TRBJ1-4 and V is TRBV7-9; D gene unclear. There are 14 residues in the CDR3. Trimming removed 1 base at V and 4 bases at J, with 7 bases between. Germline V gene sequence: CDR1 SEHNR, CDR2 FQNEAQ (reference sequence).